The 9 T cell receptor beta chains below all came from one sample that was sequenced in a study of blood T cell repertoires in COVID-19. Sequencing used immunoSEQ multiplex PCR; TCRdb keeps in-frame clones, though not all of them. The repertoire holds 85,000 to 130,000 clones, with 76% as singletons. Material: peripheral blood. These receptors all stem from an older man with COVID-19, enrolled during active disease.

The chain joins TRBV9 to TRBJ1-5, with TRBD1 matching 8 bases. Trimming at V came to 3 bases and at J to 6 bases, leaving 5 bases not matched to a gene. The CDR3 has 14 residues. Germline values: CDR1 SGDLS, CDR2 YYNGEE. The CDR3 is CASSGGQGTQPQHF. CDR3 coding DNA: TGTGCCAGCAGCGGCGGACAGGGCACTCAGCCCCAGCATTTT. The full variable domain, its missing parts supplied by reference TRBV9 and TRBJ1-5, is DSGVTQTPKHLITATGQRVTLRCSPRSGDLSVYWYQQSLDQGLQFLIQYYNGEERAKGNILERFSAQQFPDLHSELNLSSLELGDSALYFCASSGGQGTQPQHFGDGTRLSIL.

V gene TRBV15 combines with J gene TRBJ1-1, with a tentative D call TRBD1 (5 bases). This CDR3 is 15 amino acids long. CDR1 and CDR2 from the germline V gene are LNHNV and YYDKDF (reference sequence). The V gene lost 5 bases and the J gene lost 2 bases, with 15 bases spanning the gap. The CDR3 DNA sequence: TGTGCCACCAGCGCTTGGACACGAATTAACACTGAAGCTTTCTTT. It codes for CATSAWTRINTEAFF.

This clone is a singleton in its sample. The DNA of the CDR3 is TGTGCCAGCAGTTCGCAGGGTAGCAATCAGCCCCAGCATTTT. It is translated as CASSSQGSNQPQHF. This rearrangement joins TRBV6-2 or TRBV6-3 to TRBJ1-5, with a possible D match to TRBD1 (5 bases). The CDR3 contains 14 residues. V lost 4 bases, J lost 0 bases, and 7 bases lay in between. The germline V gene has CDR1 MNHEY and CDR2 SVGEGT.

This clone turned up a few times. This chain uses TRBV27 with TRBJ2-7, with 7 bases fitting TRBD1. This CDR3 contains 14 residues. Germline CDR1 MNHEY, CDR2 SMNVEV (reference sequence). V lost 7 bases, J lost 2 bases, and 8 bases stayed unmatched. CDR3 amino acids: CASTAAGGPYEQYF. The DNA for the CDR3 is TGTGCCAGCACCGCGGCAGGGGGACCCTACGAGCAGTACTTC.

The sample holds a few counts of this clone. V gene TRBV15 combines with J gene TRBJ2-3; D possibly corresponds to TRBD2 (5 bases). The CDR3 runs 15 residues. Trimming cost V 1 base and J 0 bases, with 8 bases left between them. Per germline, CDR1 LNHNV and CDR2 YYDKDF (reference sequence). DNA of the CDR3: TGTGCCACCAGCAGAGGGACTCTTAGCACAGATACGCAGTATTTT. Translating it yields CATSRGTLSTDTQYF.

Only a few counts were recorded for this clone. The genes are TRBV28 and TRBJ1-6; D uncertain. The ends were cut back, 6 bases at V and 9 bases at J, with 15 bases in the middle. The germline V gene has CDR1 MDHEN and CDR2 SYDVKM. This CDR3 is 14 amino acids long. The CDR3 here is CASSPMSRGSPLHF. CDR3 DNA: TGTGCCAGCAGCCCCATGTCTCGGGGTTCACCCCTCCACTTT.

The chain employs TRBV19 and TRBJ1-5; 8 bases match TRBD1. The V segment lost 8 bases and the J segment 2 bases; nucleotides outside the gene matches: 8. The CDR3 contains 15 residues. CDR1 is LNHDA and CDR2 is SQIVND in the germline V gene (reference sequence). The chain's CDR3 is CASRAGGLGNQPQHF. DNA of the CDR3: TGTGCCAGTCGGGCAGGGGGCCTCGGCAATCAGCCCCAGCATTTT.

The V call is TRBV19, the J call TRBJ1-5; D is unresolved. Per germline, CDR1 LNHDA and CDR2 SQIVND (reference sequence). CDR3 length: 16 residues. Trimming shortened V by 7 bases and J by 2 bases, and 18 bases separated the two germline ends. CDR3 residues: CASTPPKVGGNQPQHF. The CDR3 DNA reads as TGTGCCAGTACCCCCCCGAAGGTTGGAGGCAATCAGCCCCAGCATTTT.

The chain is built from TRBV30 and TRBJ1-6; D is ambiguous. The germline V gene has CDR1 GTSNPN and CDR2 SVGIG (reference sequence). This CDR3 comprises 15 residues. V dropped 3 bases and J dropped 10 bases, with 19 bases sitting between them. The CDR3 is CAWSPIGGSGSPLHF. The DNA of the CDR3 is TGTGCCTGGAGCCCCATCGGAGGAAGTGGGTCACCCCTCCACTTT.